These T cell receptor beta chains were read from a single sample in a study of T cells in Graves' hyperthyroidism and ophthalmopathy. In TCRdb, the multiplex PCR reads were re-called with MiXCR into one record per CDR3 protein. The data show 300,000 or so distinct CDR3 sequences, 15% to 20% seen once. Sequencing was performed on blood. All receptors derive from a woman in her sixties with Graves' ophthalmopathy. CDR3s include the opening cysteine and the closing phenylalanine or tryptophan. The D gene is left open where the match is weak. Expanded clones are given a class, and other clones once, few, many or no size at all.

-	few	TRBV20-1	TRBJ2-3	CSAPGPLTDTQYF	TGCAGTGCTCCGGGACCTTTGACAGATACGCAGTATTTT
-	few	TRBV7-9	TRBJ1-1	CASSIHGGFTEAFF	TGTGCCAGCAGCATTCACGGGGGGTTCACTGAAGCTTTCTTT
-	many	TRBV2	TRBJ1-2	CASSAGNYGYTF	TGTGCCAGCAGTGCAGGGAACTATGGCTACACCTTC
TRBD2	few	TRBV4-1	TRBJ2-3	CASSQGRFRAGVADTQYF	TGCGCCAGCAGCCAAGGGCGTTTTCGAGCGGGGGTGGCAGATACGCAGTATTTT
TRBD1	-	TRBV5-6	TRBJ2-7	CASSLVSFGQGLSYEQYF	TGTGCCAGCAGCTTGGTATCTTTCGGACAGGGATTATCCTACGAGCAGTACTTC
-	many	TRBV4-3	TRBJ2-7	CASSQDFDTYEQYF	TGCGCCAGCAGCCAAGATTTCGATACCTACGAGCAGTACTTC
-	many	TRBV5-1	TRBJ2-2	CASSLGLDNTGELFF	TGCGCCAGCAGCTTGGGCCTAGATAACACCGGGGAGCTGTTTTTT
-	-	TRBV29-1	TRBJ2-1	CSVATGTSGSSYNEQSF	-
-	many	TRBV20-1	TRBJ2-7	CSARDRYSSYEQYF	TGCAGTGCTAGAGATCGGTACAGCTCGTACGAGCAGTACTTC
TRBD2	many	TRBV5-1	TRBJ2-7	CASSLAREDYYEQYF	TGCGCCAGCAGCCTGGCCCGGGAGGATTACTACGAGCAGTACTTC
TRBD1	-	TRBV5-8	TRBJ1-2	CASSKDRIYGYTF	TGTGCCAGCAGCAAGGACAGGATCTATGGCTACACCTTC
-	many	TRBV28	TRBJ2-1	CAGGRRHYNEQFF	TGTGCCGGGGGGAGACGCCATTACAATGAGCAGTTCTTC
-	-	TRBV10-3	TRBJ1-2	CAISESRGSAGGYGYTF	TGTGCCATCAGTGAGTCGAGGGGGAGCGCTGGCGGCTATGGCTACACCTTC
-	-	TRBV5-6	TRBJ2-5	CASSLDVFTDKHQETQYF	TGTGCCAGCAGCTTGGACGTGTTCACAGATAAACACCAAGAGACCCAGTACTTC
TRBD1	few	TRBV19	TRBJ1-1	CASSMGQVFPEAFF	TGTGCCAGTAGTATGGGACAGGTCTTCCCTGAAGCTTTCTTT
-	many	TRBV20-1	TRBJ1-6	CSAGKRDTTLHF	TGCAGTGCTGGCAAGAGGGACACTACACTCCACTTT
TRBD1	few	TRBV24-1	TRBJ1-5	CATSDGRQGVYQPQHF	TGTGCCACCAGTGACGGCCGACAGGGGGTGTATCAGCCCCAGCATTTT
-	-	TRBV5-4	TRBJ1-2	CASSLDKNGYTF	TGTGCCAGCAGCCTCGACAAGAATGGCTACACCTTC
-	few	TRBV12-3/TRBV12-4	TRBJ2-2	CASSINRVAGELFF	TGTGCCAGCAGTATCAATAGAGTAGCCGGGGAGCTGTTTTTT
-	many	TRBV28	TRBJ2-1	CASLTDYYGNEQFF	TGTGCCAGCTTAACAGATTATTACGGCAATGAGCAGTTCTTC
TRBD2	many	TRBV27	TRBJ2-7	CASSRLGLAGGPYEQYF	TGTGCCAGCAGTCGGTTGGGACTAGCGGGAGGCCCTTACGAGCAGTACTTC
-	many	TRBV7-9	TRBJ1-1	CASSSPWVGGVNTEAFF	TGTGCCAGCAGCTCCCCTTGGGTTGGGGGCGTGAACACTGAAGCTTTCTTT
-	many	TRBV5-1	TRBJ1-5	CASSLGAAGVPQHF	TGCGCCAGCAGCTTAGGAGCGGCGGGGGTGCCCCAGCATTTT
-	-	TRBV4-2	TRBJ1-5	CASSQEGQNSNQPQHF	TGTGCCAGCAGCCAAGAAGGACAGAATAGCAATCAGCCCCAGCATTTT
-	many	TRBV4-2	TRBJ2-2	CASSQEQNTGELFF	TGTGCCAGCAGCCAAGAACAGAACACCGGGGAGCTGTTTTTT
-	many	TRBV28	TRBJ1-4	CASSSGLEKLFF	TGTGCCAGCAGCTCCGGCCTAGAAAAACTGTTTTTT